These T cell receptor beta chains were read from a single sample in a study of cytomegalovirus exposure and HLA in healthy donors. Sequencing was performed with immunoSEQ multiplex PCR; in TCRdb, only in-frame clones are kept and a portion is missing. Of 150,000 to 180,000 clones in the sample, around 84% are singletons; the top ten hold roughly 2.1%. The sequenced sample consisted of PBMCs. The source is a human donor in good health. Both conserved end residues are part of each CDR3. The D gene is left open where the match is weak. Clone size, where shown, is once, few, many, or a class for clones that have expanded.

clone_size j_call d_call v_call cdr3_nt cdr3_aa
- TRBJ1-2 - TRBV5-5 TGTGCCAGCAGCAAGGAGCGGGCGGGCTACACCTTC CASSKERAGYTF
- TRBJ2-2 - TRBV11-2 TGTGCCAGCAGCTTAAACGGGAACACCGGGGAGCTGTTTTTT CASSLNGNTGELFF
once TRBJ2-7 - TRBV6-1 TGTGCCAGCAGTGAATTTGGCGGGGTCTACGAGCAGTACTTC CASSEFGGVYEQYF
- TRBJ2-1 - TRBV5-1 TGCGCCAGCAGTCGCTCCTACAATGAGCAGTTCTTC CASSRSYNEQFF
- TRBJ1-1 - TRBV9 TGTGCCAGCAGCGTGACAGGACGGGCTGAAGCTTTCTTT CASSVTGRAEAFF
few TRBJ1-2 TRBD1 TRBV7-2 TGTGCCAGCAGCTTATTAAGGGACAGGGGGTTGAACACCTTC CASSLLRDRGLNTF
- TRBJ2-5 TRBD1 TRBV5-1 TGCGCCAGCAGCTCGGGACAGGGACAAGAGACCCAGTACTTC CASSSGQGQETQYF
- TRBJ1-2 - TRBV4-1 TGCGCCAGCAGCCAAGGGCTTGCGCTAACGGGTGGCTACACCTTC CASSQGLALTGGYTF
- TRBJ2-7 - TRBV9 TGTGCCAGCAGCCCGAGGCCCGAAGGCGAGCAGTACTTC CASSPRPEGEQYF
- TRBJ2-2 - TRBV9 TGTGCCAGCAGCGTACAGGGTAGGAACGGGGAGCTGTTTTTT CASSVQGRNGELFF
- TRBJ2-7 TRBD1 TRBV6-7 TGTGCCAGCAGCAAGCCCCGGGACAGGGACCACGAGCAGTACTTC CASSKPRDRDHEQYF
- TRBJ1-5 TRBD1 TRBV19 TGTGCCAGTAGTATAGTGGCAGGGGGCTCGGGTCAGCCCCAGCATTTT CASSIVAGGSGQPQHF
once TRBJ2-5 TRBD2 TRBV27 TGTGCCAGCAGTGGCAGCGGGGGGCAAGGCATGTCCCAGTACTTC CASSGSGGQGMSQYF
- TRBJ2-2 TRBD1 TRBV27 TGTGCCAGCAGTTTAACAGGGACAGGGGTCTCCGGGGAGCTGTTTTTT CASSLTGTGVSGELFF
- TRBJ2-7 - TRBV15 TGTGCCACCAGCAGTGGGACTTCCTACGAGCAGTACTTC CATSSGTSYEQYF
- TRBJ2-5 - TRBV5-1 TGCGCCAGCAGAACAGGCGTACAAGAGACCCAGTACTTC CASRTGVQETQYF
- TRBJ2-5 - TRBV10-3 TGTGCCATCAGTGACCTCGTATCGGTTCAAGAGACCCAGTACTTC CAISDLVSVQETQYF
- TRBJ2-4 TRBD1 TRBV27 TGTGCCAGCAGTCCCTTGGACAGGGAAAACATTCAGTACTTC CASSPLDRENIQYF
few TRBJ2-7 TRBD2 TRBV5-1 TGCGCCAGCAGCTTGGCGGCTAGCGGGAGTTCTGGTTTCAGGTCCGAGCAGTACTTC CASSLAASGSSGFRSEQYF
- TRBJ1-5 - TRBV2 TGTGCCAGCAGTGATGGCCGGGGAACCAATCAGCCCCAGCATTTT CASSDGRGTNQPQHF
- TRBJ2-7 - TRBV11-2 TGTGCCAGCAGCGCAGGGAACTGGGCTTACGAGCAGTACTTC CASSAGNWAYEQYF
few TRBJ2-7 - TRBV28 TGTGCCAGCAGTTCATCCTCCGAGAAGCCGTACTTC CASSSSSEKPYF
- TRBJ2-1 TRBD1 TRBV5-6 TGTGCCAGCAGCTCACAGGGGTATGAGCAGTTCTTC CASSSQGYEQFF
few TRBJ1-1 - TRBV7-8 TGTGCCAGCAGCACCCAAGGTCTGCAGCTAGTGAACACTGAAGCTTTCTTT CASSTQGLQLVNTEAFF
- TRBJ2-7 - TRBV10-1 TGCGCCAGCAGTGAGAACTCCATTTCCGTGCAGTACTTC CASSENSISVQYF
- TRBJ2-5 - TRBV5-1 TGCGCCAGCAGCTTGGGAGTGGGCTTCGAGACCCAGTACTTC CASSLGVGFETQYF
- TRBJ2-3 TRBD2 TRBV2 TGTGCCAGCTCGGGAGGGGGGGAAACAGATACGCAGTATTTT CASSGGGETDTQYF
- TRBJ2-3 - TRBV7-2 TGTGCCAGCAACTTCGGAGCTAGCACAGATACGCAGTATTTT CASNFGASTDTQYF
- TRBJ2-7 - TRBV2 TGTGCCAGCAGTGAATCAAGGGACATCTACGAGCAGTACTTC CASSESRDIYEQYF
- TRBJ2-5 TRBD1 TRBV5-1 TGCGCCAGCAGCCTAAGGGACAGGGAGACCCAGTACTTC CASSLRDRETQYF
- TRBJ1-2 - TRBV6-5 TGTGCCAGCAGTGTGACACGCTATGGCTACACCTTC CASSVTRYGYTF
- TRBJ2-2 - TRBV6-6 TGTGCCAGCACTCCTCCGGCAGCGATCGGGGAGCTGTTTTTT CASTPPAAIGELFF
- TRBJ1-6 - TRBV7-9 TGTGCCAGCAATACCGGGTCAACCAATTCACCCCTCCACTTT CASNTGSTNSPLHF
- TRBJ2-1 TRBD2 TRBV19 TGTGCCAGTAGTACCGGGACTAGCTCCTACAATGAGCAGTTCTTC CASSTGTSSYNEQFF
- TRBJ1-2 - TRBV9 TGTGCCAGCAGTCCCGGACAGCTCTATGGCTACACCTTC CASSPGQLYGYTF
- TRBJ2-1 - TRBV7-2 TGTGCCAGCAGCTTAGCGGACAGATCCTACAATGAGCAGTTCTTC CASSLADRSYNEQFF
- TRBJ1-2 TRBD1 TRBV5-4 TGTGCCAGCAGCTTTGGACAGGGACCCACAACCTTC CASSFGQGPTTF
- TRBJ1-2 TRBD1 TRBV28 TGTGCCAGCAGCTTAGGACCTGCGGGACAGGATAGTAACTATGGCTACACCTTC CASSLGPAGQDSNYGYTF
- TRBJ2-3 TRBD1 TRBV6-5 TGTGCCAGCAGTACCGACAGGGGACCCACAGATACGCAGTATTTT CASSTDRGPTDTQYF
- TRBJ2-2 - TRBV30 TGTGCCTGGAGTGTTGGCAGGGGAGGGGACACCGGGGAGCTGTTTTTT CAWSVGRGGDTGELFF
few TRBJ2-1 TRBD2 TRBV20-1 TGCAGTGTCCCCGGACTAGAAAGGCAGTTCTTC CSVPGLERQFF
- TRBJ2-7 TRBD1 TRBV2 TGTGCCAGCAGTGAAAGCCGGACAGGGGACAACGAGCAGTACTTC CASSESRTGDNEQYF
- TRBJ1-1 - TRBV5-6 TGTGCCAGCAGCCCGCCTGAACAGGGCAGAGGTACTGAAGCTTTCTTT CASSPPEQGRGTEAFF
- TRBJ2-2 - TRBV25-1 TGTGCCAGCAGTGAATCAGGGTATGGCGGGGAGCTGTTTTTT CASSESGYGGELFF
- TRBJ2-1 TRBD1 TRBV6-1 TGTGCCAGCAGGGCGTCAGGGGGATCGAATGAGCAGTTCTTC CASRASGGSNEQFF
few TRBJ2-5 TRBD2 TRBV7-3 TGTGCCAGCAGCTTAGGTAGCGGGGGACAAGAGACCCAGTACTTC CASSLGSGGQETQYF
- TRBJ2-7 - TRBV5-1 TGCGCCAGCAGCTCCGAAATTGGAGGATACGAGCAGTACTTC CASSSEIGGYEQYF
- TRBJ2-1 TRBD2 TRBV27 TGTGCCAGCAGCACCCCGGGACTAACCTACCCTTACAATGAGCAGTTCTTC CASSTPGLTYPYNEQFF
- TRBJ1-1 - TRBV7-3 TGTGCCAGCAGCTTAAGTCGGGGATCCACTGAAGCTTTCTTT CASSLSRGSTEAFF
- TRBJ2-7 - TRBV5-4 TGTGCCAGCAGCTTGTCGGTCGGTGGGAGCTCCTACGAGCAGTACTTC CASSLSVGGSSYEQYF
- TRBJ1-1 - TRBV9 TGTGCCAGCAGCGTAGCTGCGGGGGGTAGCACTGAAGCTTTCTTT CASSVAAGGSTEAFF
- TRBJ1-6 - TRBV9 TGTGCCAGCAGCGTGGGAGTAGTTAATTCACCCCTCCACTTT CASSVGVVNSPLHF
- TRBJ2-5 - TRBV5-1 TGCGCCAGCAGCTCGGGATTATTGGGGGAGACCCAGTACTTC CASSSGLLGETQYF
- TRBJ1-5 - TRBV19 TGTGCCAGTAACACACCCTCGGGAAATCAGCCCCAGCATTTT CASNTPSGNQPQHF
- TRBJ1-1 TRBD1 TRBV10-3 TGTGCCATCAGTGAACCCGGGACAGGGGGCATGAGGGCTTTCTTT CAISEPGTGGMRAFF
- TRBJ2-2 - TRBV7-9 TGTGCCAGCCACCCCGAGGGACTGCCTAACACCGGGGAGCTGTTTTTT CASHPEGLPNTGELFF
- TRBJ2-7 TRBD1 TRBV2 TGTGCCAGCAGGGGGGACAGCTACGAGCAGTACTTC CASRGDSYEQYF
- TRBJ2-7 TRBD2 TRBV27 TGTGCCAGCAGTCGTAGCGGGATTTCCAACGAGCAGTACTTC CASSRSGISNEQYF
- TRBJ1-5 - TRBV6-6 TGTGCCAGCAGATCAGTAAGCACAGGACCTAATCAGCCCCAGCATTTT CASRSVSTGPNQPQHF
- TRBJ2-7 TRBD2 TRBV10-1 TGCGCCAGCAGTGAGTCGACGAAGGGACTAGCGGGAGTAGGATGCGAGCAGTACTTC CASSESTKGLAGVGCEQYF